The entry below gives a single T cell receptor beta chain sequence along with its context. Its matching antigen is unknown. CDR3 size: 14 residues. V lost 6 bases, J lost 1 base, and 11 bases lay in between. Per germline, CDR1 KGHSH and CDR2 LQKENI. The method was immunoSEQ multiplex PCR; TCRdb's version includes in-frame clones alone and lacks a portion of them. The sample consists of some 300,000 clones, less than 85% of them appearing once. This entry is derived from a study of shared clonotypes between healthy human individuals. Across the study: Ranging from 18 to 49 in age, donors were two women and three men. General study findings and limits: Relative to memory subsets, naive subsets generally showed larger estimated richness.

Input material: memory CD4+ T cells sorted from blood. Subset denoted: CD45RA-negative fraction. The chain combines TRBV18 with TRBJ2-3; D is unclear. This TCR was sampled from a young man in good health. The CDR3: CASSPPWGTDTQYF. CDR3 sequence (DNA): TGTGCCAGCTCCCCTCCTTGGGGCACAGATACGCAGTATTTT.